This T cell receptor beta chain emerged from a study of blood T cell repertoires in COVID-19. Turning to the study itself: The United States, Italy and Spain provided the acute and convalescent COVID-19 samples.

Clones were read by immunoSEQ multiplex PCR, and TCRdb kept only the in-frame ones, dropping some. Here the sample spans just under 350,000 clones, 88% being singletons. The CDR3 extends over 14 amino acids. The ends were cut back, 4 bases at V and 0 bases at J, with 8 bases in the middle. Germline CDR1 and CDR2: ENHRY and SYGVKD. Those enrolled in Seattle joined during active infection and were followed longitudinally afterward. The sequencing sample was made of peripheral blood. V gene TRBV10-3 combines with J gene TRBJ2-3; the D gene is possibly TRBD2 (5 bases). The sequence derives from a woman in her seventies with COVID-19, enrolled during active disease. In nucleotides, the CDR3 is TGTGCCATCAGTGGAGGGCGGAGCACAGATACGCAGTATTTT. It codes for CAISGGRSTDTQYF.